This record covers a single T cell receptor beta chain. Its antigen is as yet unknown. J gave up 0 bases and V 4 bases, and 2 bases lay outside the gene matches. From germline, CDR1 is PRHDT and CDR2 FYEKMQ (reference sequence). This CDR3 region has 15 residues. This sample is part of a study of OX40 agonist ivuxolimab in advanced cancers. Study-wide context: Patients were dosed intravenously with ivuxolimab at 0.01 to 10 mg/kg every 2 weeks.

Whole-study findings and limits: Clones of CD4+ and CD8+ blood T cells grew by week 6 at doses of 0.1 to 3.0 mg/kg.

Sequencing was performed with immunoSEQ multiplex PCR; in TCRdb, only in-frame clones are kept and a portion is missing. The sample records approximately 76,000 clones, roughly 90% being singletons. Samples were taken at baseline and on day 1 of cycles 4 and 7. The chain employs TRBV13 and TRBJ2-3; the match to TRBD2 covers 9 bases. The material sequenced was CD4+ or CD8+ T cells sorted from blood, taken in a trial of the OX40 agonist ivuxolimab. This TCR came from an adult with an advanced solid tumor such as melanoma, head and neck, liver or kidney cancer. The CDR3 coding sequence is TGTGCCAGCAGCTCGCGGGGGGGCAGCACAGATACGCAGTATTTT. Protein product: CASSSRGGSTDTQYF.